This T cell receptor (beta chain) came from a study of blood T cell repertoires in COVID-19. Study background: The United States, Italy and Spain provided the acute and convalescent COVID-19 samples.

As handled by the study authors: Reference gene primers were amplified, and this amplification served to estimate nucleated cell counts. Here immunoSEQ multiplex PCR was the method, and the copy in TCRdb shows in-frame clones only, minus some. V, J and clone size derive from that table, while D and trimming were established from the DNA sequence. The sample lists 150,000 to 200,000 clones, about 89% occurring once. The CDR3 extends over 16 amino acids. From germline, CDR1 is MDHEN and CDR2 SYDVKM. Trimming removed 6 bases from V and 6 bases from J, with 23 bases in between. The rearrangement uses TRBV28 and TRBJ1-2; possibly TRBD1 for D (6 bases). The clonotype was recovered from a man in his sixties or seventies with acute or convalescent COVID-19. The sequencing sample was made of peripheral blood. This CDR3 reads CASRGATGTLADGYTF. The CDR3, as DNA: TGTGCCAGCAGGGGGGCCACCGGGACGCTTGCCGATGGCTACACCTTC.